This TCR beta chain was sequenced during a study of blood T cell repertoires in COVID-19. This CDR3 region has 14 residues. Per the germline V gene, CDR1 is GTSNPN and CDR2 is SVGIG (reference sequence). After removal of 5 bases from V and 3 bases from J, the junction contained 6 bases not matched to a gene. Only in-frame clones appear in the TCRdb table, and some are missing; sequencing was by immunoSEQ multiplex PCR. The repertoire holds roughly 150,000 clones, with 70% to 90% as singletons. Patients in Seattle were enrolled during active infection, then followed longitudinally. Sequencing was done on a sample of peripheral blood. The clonotype originates from a woman of 80 years or more with COVID-19, enrolled during active disease. The rearrangement links TRBV30 to TRBJ1-3; 8 bases map to TRBD1. The CDR3 loop reads CAWEQGGSGNTIYF. CDR3 coding DNA: TGTGCCTGGGAACAGGGGGGTAGTGGAAACACCATATATTTT.